Sequencing of this T cell receptor beta chain was carried out in a study of shared clonotypes between healthy human individuals. Study context: Sampling drew on donors who were a couple of women and a few men aged 18 to 49.

V lost 8 bases and J lost 6, with 20 bases in between. The CDR3 is made up of 14 amino acids. CDR1 is SQVTM and CDR2 is ANQGSEA in the germline V gene. Method: immunoSEQ multiplex PCR; TCRdb's copy keeps in-frame clones and lacks some. This sample carries about 580,000 clones, nearly 98% of them seen once, and the ten largest clones take approximately 0.3%. Study-wide findings and caveats: Richness estimates generally favored naive over memory subsets. Sampling covered nothing but blood. Tissue TCR repertoires likely differ from those found in blood. In a handful of donors, about 5% of naive CD4 clonotypes appeared in common.

About this clone: Its target is not known.

Naivety among CD8 cells was defined by CD45RO negativity and positive CCR7 selection, thereby excluding terminally differentiated effector memory CD45RA+ cells. The sequencing input was naive CD8+ T cells sorted from blood. The origin of this receptor is a man in his thirties or forties in good health. J is TRBJ2-1 and V is TRBV29-1; D may be TRBD1 or TRBD2 (5 bases each). The chain's CDR3 is CSILRGSGVNEQFF. The DNA for the CDR3 is TGCAGCATCCTGAGGGGCTCCGGCGTCAATGAGCAGTTCTTC.